This passage covers 26 T cell receptor beta chains from one sample sequenced in a study of identical twins' blood T cells. TCRdb re-analysed the 5' RACE reads in MiXCR, keeping a single row per CDR3 protein. The sample lists hundreds of thousands of distinct CDR3 sequences, roughly 31% seen once, with 5.5% to 7% in the top ten. The sample consisted of PBMCs. The receptors were gathered from a woman aged 18-55 years in good health.

This clonotype was counted between two and nine times. V is TRBV10-3 and J is TRBJ1-1; TRBD1 agrees at 7 bases. Germline lookup yields CDR1 ENHRY and CDR2 SYGVKD. Trimming at V came to 10 bases and at J to 4 bases, leaving 9 bases not matched to a gene. The CDR3 consists of 13 residues. CDR3 in DNA: TGTGCCACCGGAAGACAGGGAAGCACTGAAGCTTTCTTT. This translates into CATGRQGSTEAFF.

Details on this clonotype: This could be a read error, since a much larger clone is one nucleotide away. The CDR3 coding sequence is TGTGCCAGCAGCTTCGGACAGGGGACCTACGAGCAGTACTTC. Translation: CASSFGQGTYEQYF. The rearrangement links TRBV11-2 to TRBJ2-7; 9 nucleotides agree with TRBD1. Unmatched junction bases numbered 2, after V lost 3 bases and J lost 2 bases. The CDR3 extends over 14 amino acids. From germline, CDR1 is SGHAT and CDR2 FQNNGV.

This clonotype was picked up a small number of times. The chain has TRBV10-2 and TRBJ2-3, with D perhaps matching TRBD2 (5 bases). The CDR3 is made up of 15 amino acids. V lost 3 bases, J lost 0 bases, and 10 bases lay in between. In germline, CDR1 is WSHSY, CDR2 SAAADI. The CDR3 bases are TGCGCCAGCAGTGAATCGGGGTCTAGCACAGATACGCAGTATTTT. As protein: CASSESGSSTDTQYF.

This clonotype was found a few times. The chain is built from TRBV10-3 and TRBJ2-3, with D possibly matching TRBD1 (6 bases). From germline, CDR1 is ENHRY and CDR2 SYGVKD. V shed 11 bases and J shed 0 bases, with 27 bases lying between them. The CDR3 totals 18 residues. CDR3 sequence reads: CAASGVAGNRASTDTQYF. The CDR3, as DNA: TGTGCCGCATCAGGCGTTGCCGGGAACAGGGCAAGCACAGATACGCAGTATTTT.

V usage is TRBV6-2 or TRBV6-3 and J usage is TRBJ1-2; D uncertain. The CDR3 runs to 11 residues. The germline V gene encodes CDR1 MNHEY and CDR2 SVGEGT. The V end was cut by 7 bases, the J end by 10 bases, with 13 bases between. CDR3 sequence: CASMTQYPYTF. In DNA, the CDR3 is TGTGCCAGCATGACCCAGTACCCCTACACCTTC.

The chain uses TRBV5-1 and TRBJ1-1; D ambiguous. Germline V lookup: CDR1 SGHRS, CDR2 YFSETQ. The CDR3 spans 12 residues. V gave up 0 bases and J gave up 8 bases, with 8 bases separating them. CDR3 sequence: CASSLEGQEAFF. DNA of the CDR3: TGCGCCAGCAGCTTGGAGGGCCAGGAAGCTTTCTTT.

This clonotype was counted between two and nine times. The genes are TRBV18 and TRBJ1-4; TRBD1 matches at 8 bases. In germline, CDR1 is KGHSH, CDR2 LQKENI. V lost 6 bases and J lost 7; bases outside the gene matches: 16. This CDR3 region has 17 residues. The CDR3 sequence: CASSPGTGIPRGEKLFF. The CDR3 nucleotides read TGTGCCAGCTCCCCCGGGACAGGAATACCTAGGGGTGAAAAACTGTTTTTT.

The rearrangement uses TRBV20-1 and TRBJ1-2; D is uncertain. The germline CDR1 and CDR2 sequences are DFQATT and SNEGSKA (reference sequence). V lost 0 bases, J lost 2 bases, and 13 bases lay in between. The CDR3 loop spans 15 amino acids. The CDR3 here is CSARDRTPTNYGYTF. Here the CDR3 DNA reads TGCAGTGCTAGAGATCGGACTCCAACAAACTATGGCTACACCTTC.

This clonotype turned up a few times. This sequence joins TRBV6-5 and TRBJ1-5; D is uncertain. Trimming stripped 0 bases from V and 9 bases from J, with 9 bases between. CDR1 MNHEY and CDR2 SVGAGI come from the germline V gene. CDR3 length equals 13 residues. The CDR3 loop reads CASSYSEYRPQHF. The CDR3 coding sequence is TGTGCCAGCAGTTACTCGGAATATCGGCCCCAGCATTTT.

This clonotype was found a few times. The genes are TRBV20-1 and TRBJ1-2; D remains ambiguous. The CDR3 is 11 amino acids. Trimming removed 4 bases at V and 1 base at J, with 4 bases between. CDR1 DFQATT and CDR2 SNEGSKA come from the germline V gene (reference sequence). DNA of the CDR3: TGCAGTGCTATTCGTAACTATGGCTACACCTTC. It codes for CSAIRNYGYTF.

The CDR3 reads CASSHGGSPSGTDTQYF. CDR3 nucleotide sequence: TGTGCCAGCAGTCACGGAGGATCTCCCTCTGGCACAGATACGCAGTATTTT. This chain links TRBV6-4 with TRBJ2-3; D may be TRBD2 (5 bases). Germline lookup yields CDR1 MRHNA and CDR2 SNTAGT. The CDR3 is 17 amino acids. The V end lost 5 bases, the J end lost 1 base, and 19 bases lay between the germline ends.

V and J are TRBV11-2 and TRBJ2-5; D is possibly TRBD2 (7 bases). This CDR3 is 16 amino acids long. Trimming removed 0 bases at V and 6 bases at J, with 17 bases between. Germline V gene lookup returns CDR1 SGHAT and CDR2 FQNNGV. The CDR3 nucleotides read TGTGCCAGCAGCTTAGATCCCGGGGGGCGCTTTAAGACCCAGTACTTC. It translates to CASSLDPGGRFKTQYF.

This clonotype was detected a few times. The chain employs TRBV2 and TRBJ2-5, with 9 bases fitting TRBD2. In germline, CDR1 is SNHLY, CDR2 FYNNEI. With 7 bases clipped from V and 4 bases from J, the junction kept 10 bases outside the gene matches. The CDR3 length is 15 residues. In DNA form, the CDR3 reads TGTGCCAGCAAGGTCTCTAGCGGGAAGATAGAGACCCAGTACTTC. It encodes CASKVSSGKIETQYF.

The chain links TRBV7-2 to TRBJ2-3, with unresolved D. V gave up 2 bases and J gave up 4 bases, with 7 bases separating them. Germline values: CDR1 SGHTA, CDR2 FQGNSA. The CDR3 totals 13 residues. CDR3 bases: TGTGCCAGCAGCTTATGGGCAGCAGATACGCAGTATTTT. Translation gives CASSLWAADTQYF.

J is TRBJ2-1 and V is TRBV11-2; D is perhaps TRBD2 (6 bases). The CDR3 consists of 19 residues. V was cut by 7 bases and J by 2 bases, with 27 bases left in between. The germline CDR1 and CDR2 sequences are SGHAT and FQNNGV. CDR3 sequence (DNA): TGTGCCAGCACCGCTCTATTAAAACCGGGAGCTATCGCCTACAATGAGCAGTTCTTC. Translated: CASTALLKPGAIAYNEQFF.

This clonotype turned up a few times. The chain couples TRBV3-1 to TRBJ2-1, with TRBD2 matching over 8 bases. The CDR3 loop spans 15 amino acids. Germline-derived CDR1 and CDR2 are LGHDT and YNNKEL (reference sequence). The junction had 7 bases not matched to a gene; V was cut back by 5 bases and J by 4 bases. CDR3 loop: CASSFRGGSYNEQFF. The CDR3 coding sequence is TGTGCCAGCAGCTTCCGGGGGGGATCATACAATGAGCAGTTCTTC.

The rearrangement links TRBV30 to TRBJ2-7, with TRBD2 matching over 7 bases. CDR3 size: 14 residues. V lost 3 bases to trimming and J lost 7 bases; unmatched junction nucleotides: 12. Germline CDR1 and CDR2: GTSNPN and SVGIG (reference sequence). The CDR3 nucleotides read TGTGCCTGGAGCAGGACTAGACTAGAGGGGGAGCAGTACTTC. Protein product: CAWSRTRLEGEQYF.

The chain recombines TRBV29-1 with TRBJ1-1; D not resolved. Per the germline V gene, CDR1 is SQVTM and CDR2 is ANQGSEA. This CDR3 contains 13 residues. V was trimmed by 6 bases and J by 8 bases, leaving 19 bases between them. The CDR3 DNA follows: TGCAGCGTGGGAGGGCCAGGAGGTCTGGAAGCTTTCTTT. This encodes CSVGGPGGLEAFF.

J is TRBJ1-1 and V is TRBV28; 7 bases are shared with TRBD1. CDR3 size: 13 residues. Trimming removed 5 bases from V and 3 bases from J; junction bases left unmatched: 3. Germline loops: CDR1 MDHEN, CDR2 SYDVKM. The CDR3 reads CASSATGDTEAFF. In DNA, the CDR3 is TGTGCCAGCAGTGCCACAGGGGACACTGAAGCTTTCTTT.

V is TRBV10-3 and J is TRBJ1-5; TRBD1 matches 7 bases. The germline V gene has CDR1 ENHRY and CDR2 SYGVKD. V trimming: 10 bases; J trimming: 2 bases; junction bases outside the gene matches: 11. The CDR3 covers 15 residues. CDR3 loop: CATGGVNNGNQPQHF. CDR3 DNA: TGTGCCACAGGGGGGGTCAACAACGGCAATCAGCCCCAGCATTTT.

V usage is TRBV10-3 and J usage is TRBJ2-1; 7 bases agree with TRBD2. Germline trimming cut 9 bases from V and 6 bases from J; bases unmatched to any gene: 2. This CDR3 has 11 amino acids. Germline CDR1 ENHRY, CDR2 SYGVKD. In nucleotides, the CDR3 is TGTGCCATAAGCGGGGTCAATGAGCAGTTCTTC. Translating it yields CAISGVNEQFF.

A few counts support this clonotype. This chain uses TRBV7-8 with TRBJ1-2, with no clear D. This CDR3 is built from 17 residues. Germline V gene lookup returns CDR1 SGHVS and CDR2 FQNEAQ. The germline V and J ends were trimmed by 4 bases and 0 bases, with 18 bases remaining between them. CDR3 bases: TGTGCCAGCAGCTCTCATTATACGAGAAACACTAACTATGGCTACACCTTC. Translation gives CASSSHYTRNTNYGYTF. The whole variable domain, filled in from reference TRBV7-8 and TRBJ1-2, reads GAGVSQSPRYKVAKRGQDVALRCDPISGHVSLFWYQQALGQGPEFLTYFQNEAQLDKSGLPSDRFFAERPEGSVSTLKIQRTQQEDSAVYLCASSSHYTRNTNYGYTFGSGTRLTVV.

This clonotype has only a few counts. The chain couples TRBV20-1 to TRBJ2-3; D is undetermined. Trimming left V 3 bases short and J 2 bases short, with 15 bases between. From germline, CDR1 is DFQATT and CDR2 SNEGSKA (reference sequence). The CDR3 is 15 residues long. In DNA form, the CDR3 reads TGCAGTGCTAGCAAACCGGGCCTCAACACAGATACGCAGTATTTT. This translates into CSASKPGLNTDTQYF.

This clonotype was seen only a few times. The chain recombines TRBV6-2 or TRBV6-3 with TRBJ1-5, with TRBD1 matching 11 bases. Germline V CDR1 and CDR2: MNHEY, SVGEGT. J gave up 2 bases and V 6 bases, and 6 bases lay outside the gene matches. The CDR3 covers 16 residues. In nucleotides, the CDR3 is TGTGCCAGCAGCTGGACAGGGGGCACAGGCAATCAGCCCCAGCATTTT. It translates to CASSWTGGTGNQPQHF.

This clonotype was detected a few times. The chain carries TRBV7-9 and TRBJ2-1; TRBD1 agrees at 7 bases. CDR1 is SEHNR, CDR2 FQNEAQ, per germline (reference sequence). The ends lost 2 bases at V and 5 bases at J; junction bases unmatched: 6. The CDR3 is 15 amino acids. The CDR3 sequence is CASSLRGTENNEQFF. The CDR3, as DNA: TGTGCCAGCAGCTTAAGAGGGACAGAAAACAATGAGCAGTTCTTC.

V is TRBV5-1 and J is TRBJ1-1; D ambiguous. V was pared by 3 bases and J by 5 bases, with 11 bases between. CDR1 is SGHRS and CDR2 is YFSETQ in the germline V gene. CDR3 length: 13 residues. This CDR3 is CASSSELWTEAFF. The CDR3 DNA reads TGCGCCAGCAGCTCGGAATTATGGACTGAAGCTTTCTTT.